There are a few counts of the clone carrying this T cell receptor beta chain. Its cognate antigen is unknown. The data are from a study of identical twins. Notes on the study in general: Out-of-frame TCR alpha sharing observed in monozygotic twins exceeded model estimates.

From the 5' RACE reads, TCRdb called clonotypes with MiXCR, one entry per CDR3 protein. The table records under 900,000 distinct CDR3 sequences, 15% to 20% of them present only once. The germline CDR1 and CDR2 sequences are DFQATT and SNEGSKA (reference sequence). Trimming pared 6 bases from V and 2 bases from J, leaving 15 bases between. The length of the CDR3 is 14 residues. In addition, the sample was reused for a study of T cells expressing NK-cell markers. That investigation notes: Each TCR beta repertoire originated in sorted T cells that were CD3+CD56+NKG2C+, CD3+CD56+NKG2C- or CD3+CD56-NKG2C+.

The receptor was isolated from a woman aged 18-29 years in good health. The V and J genes are TRBV20-1 and TRBJ2-3; possibly TRBD2 for D (5 bases). The sample was PBMCs. CDR3 sequence reads: CSASGIFLTDTQYF. The CDR3 DNA reads TGCAGTGCCTCCGGGATTTTCCTCACAGATACGCAGTATTTT.